The 17 T cell receptor beta chains reported below all come from one sample, sequenced in a study of blood T cell repertoires in COVID-19. This table comes from immunoSEQ multiplex PCR, and its TCRdb copy is limited to in-frame clones, with some not included. The data hold over 200,000 clones, with approximately 84% observed a single time. The sequenced sample consisted of peripheral blood. The receptors shown here come from a man older than 75 with acute or convalescent COVID-19.

This clone was seen only once. V is TRBV9 and J is TRBJ2-7; TRBD1 might be the D (6 bases). V lost 3 bases, J lost 6 bases, and 7 bases lay in between. Germline assignment: CDR1 SGDLS and CDR2 YYNGEE. The CDR3 spans 11 residues. CDR3 DNA sequence: TGTGCCAGCAGCGGAGGGGGCGAGCAGTACGTC. Its translation is CASSGGGEQYV.

This chain links TRBV9 with TRBJ2-2, with 7 positions matching TRBD1. The CDR3 is 13 residues long. Germline lookup yields CDR1 SGDLS and CDR2 YYNGEE. The CDR3 loop reads CASDRENTGELFF. The CDR3, as DNA: TGTGCTTCTGACAGGGAGAACACCGGGGAGCTGTTTTTT.

For the CDR3, the DNA is TGTGCCAGCAGCTTAGGGCGGCTAGCGGGAGTCACCCAAGAGACCCAGTACTTC. As protein: CASSLGRLAGVTQETQYF. The rearrangement joins TRBV7-2 to TRBJ2-5, with 10 bases matching TRBD2. V gave up 1 base and J gave up 1 base; unmatched junction bases: 9. The CDR3 is 18 amino acids. CDR1 is SGHTA, CDR2 FQGNSA, per germline.

J is TRBJ1-2 and V is TRBV2; D is perhaps TRBD1 (5 bases). CDR3 size: 12 residues. Per germline, CDR1 SNHLY and CDR2 FYNNEI. The V end lost 6 bases, the J end lost 1 base, and 6 bases lay between the germline ends. The CDR3 coding sequence is TGTGCCAGCAGCGGGGGTAACTATGGCTACACCTTC. Protein sequence: CASSGGNYGYTF.

The chain carries TRBV24-1 and TRBJ2-7, with D maybe TRBD1 (5 bases). There are 15 residues in the CDR3. V lost 2 bases and J lost 2, with 12 bases in between. Per the germline V gene, CDR1 is KGHDR and CDR2 is SFDVKD. This CDR3 is CATSDSAGPTYEQYV. The CDR3, as DNA: TGTGCCACCAGTGATTCGGCAGGGCCCACCTACGAGCAGTACGTC.

The chain links TRBV18 to TRBJ2-2, with TRBD1 matching over 10 bases. Germline V gives CDR1 KGHSH, CDR2 LQKENI. The ends lost 4 bases at V and 9 bases at J; junction bases unmatched: 14. The CDR3 has 17 residues. The DNA for the CDR3 is TGTGCCAGCTCACAGATACAAACCGGGACAGGGGACCGGGAGCTGTTTTTT. It translates to CASSQIQTGTGDRELFF.

This clone was detected once. The V gene is TRBV10-1, the J gene TRBJ1-2; a weak D match, TRBD1 (6 bases). This CDR3 spans 13 amino acids. The germline V gene encodes CDR1 WNHNN and CDR2 SYGVQD (reference sequence). With 6 bases removed from V and 7 bases from J, the gap between germline ends came to 15 bases. The CDR3 loop reads CASSRTVSGGYTF. The CDR3 coding sequence is TGCGCCAGCAGCCGGACAGTCTCAGGTGGCTACACCTTC.

This rearrangement joins TRBV10-3 to TRBJ2-3; D gene ambiguous. The CDR3 length is 14 residues. The V and J ends lost 6 bases and 1 base respectively, with 11 bases between them. Germline CDR1 is ENHRY and CDR2 is SYGVKD. DNA of the CDR3: TGTGCCATCAGCCCCATAGGAGGCACAGATACGCAGTATTTT. It translates to CAISPIGGTDTQYF.

This sequence joins TRBV7-9 and TRBJ2-1; 7 bases line up with TRBD2. The CDR3 has 16 residues. Trimming at V came to 2 bases and at J to 4 bases, leaving 8 bases not matched to a gene. Germline CDR1 SEHNR, CDR2 FQNEAQ (reference sequence). The CDR3 DNA is TGTGCCAGCAGCTTATGGGAACTAGCGAGTTACAATGAGCAGTTCTTC. It specifies CASSLWELASYNEQFF. The full variable domain, its missing parts supplied by reference TRBV7-9 and TRBJ2-1, is DTGVSQNPRHKITKRGQNVTFRCDPISEHNRLYWYRQTLGQGPEFLTYFQNEAQLEKSRLLSDRFSAERPKGSFSTLEIQRTEQGDSAMYLCASSLWELASYNEQFFGPGTRLTVL.

The CDR3 protein is CASGLAGGTGELFF. The CDR3 DNA sequence: TGTGCCAGCGGATTAGCGGGAGGCACCGGGGAGCTGTTTTTT. The chain employs TRBV2 and TRBJ2-2; 10 bases agree with TRBD2. CDR1 SNHLY and CDR2 FYNNEI come from the germline V gene. The CDR3 is 14 amino acids. After removal of 8 bases from V and 4 bases from J, the junction contained 4 bases not matched to a gene.

The gene calls are TRBV7-2 and TRBJ2-5, with 12 bases lining up with TRBD2. V was clipped by 0 bases and J by 1 base; unmatched bases: 12. The germline CDR1 and CDR2 sequences are SGHTA and FQGNSA. The CDR3 sequence is 20 residues long. The CDR3 reads CASSLARTSGRTLLQETQYF. The DNA of the CDR3 is TGTGCCAGCAGCTTAGCGAGAACTAGCGGGAGGACCCTACTCCAAGAGACCCAGTACTTC.

This clone appeared a single time. The chain carries TRBV9 and TRBJ2-1; 7 bases fit TRBD2. V dropped 0 bases and J dropped 5; count of bases not matched to a gene: 11. Germline V gives CDR1 SGDLS, CDR2 YYNGEE. The CDR3 runs 17 residues. The CDR3 reads CASSVEGEGSGDNEQFF. The CDR3 nucleotides read TGTGCCAGCAGCGTAGAAGGGGAGGGGTCTGGGGACAATGAGCAGTTCTTC.

The J gene is TRBJ2-1, the V gene TRBV6-6; TRBD2 agrees at 8 bases. The germline V gene encodes CDR1 MNHNY and CDR2 SVGAGI (reference sequence). The CDR3 extends over 15 amino acids. The CDR3 is CATCGASGPLSEQFF. As DNA, the CDR3 is TGTGCTACATGCGGGGCTAGCGGGCCTCTGAGTGAGCAGTTCTTC.

The gene calls are TRBV7-2 and TRBJ1-5; 8 bases agree with TRBD1. The length of the CDR3 is 16 residues. The germline gives CDR1 SGHTA, CDR2 FQGNSA. With V trimmed by 1 base and J by 2 bases, 4 bases remained unmatched. CDR3 nucleotides: TGTGCCAGCAGCTTAGGACAGGGGTGGGGCAATCAGCCCCAGCATTTT. This gives the protein CASSLGQGWGNQPQHF.

This clone was counted a single time. The chain has TRBV21-1 and TRBJ2-7; TRBD2 is the table's D call and was not checked against the DNA. TRBV21-1 is noted as a pseudogene. The CDR3 extends over 15 amino acids. In DNA form, the CDR3 reads TGTGCCAGCAGCCTGAGACTACTTCCCGTCTACGAGCAGTACTTC. Amino acid sequence: CASSLRLLPVYEQYF.

As DNA, the CDR3 is TGCGCCAGCAGCTTGGAACTCTCTGGGGCCAACGTCCTGACTTTC. Residues: CASSLELSGANVLTF. The chain uses TRBV5-1 and TRBJ2-6; D ambiguous. Trimming left V 0 bases short and J 0 bases short, with 4 bases between. The CDR3 is 15 amino acids. CDR1 SGHRS and CDR2 YFSETQ come from the germline V gene.

This chain links TRBV29-1 with TRBJ1-5, with D uncertain. This CDR3 has 11 amino acids. Germline V gene lookup returns CDR1 SQVTM and CDR2 ANQGSEA. The V end lost 3 bases, the J end lost 7 bases, and 7 bases lay between the germline ends. Written as DNA, the CDR3 is TGCAGCGTTGAGGCGGGACAGCCCCAGCATTTT. It is translated as CSVEAGQPQHF.